This TCR beta chain was identified in a study of technical replicates of blood from several donors. TCRdb's table, derived via immunoSEQ multiplex PCR, lists solely in-frame clones and lacks some. The data contain about 80,000 clones, about 91% of them seen just once; the ten biggest clones take up 0.39%. The CDR3 extends over 15 amino acids. Per the germline V gene, CDR1 is SNHLY and CDR2 is FYNNEI. V dropped 7 bases and J dropped 6; count of bases not matched to a gene: 10. Sequenced: T cells isolated from PBMCs. This chain links TRBV2 with TRBJ1-5, with 9 bases lining up with TRBD1. The TCR originated in a human donor in good health. This CDR3 reads CASNRGQGIGQPQHF. The CDR3, as DNA: TGTGCCAGCAATCGAGGACAGGGGATCGGTCAGCCCCAGCATTTT.